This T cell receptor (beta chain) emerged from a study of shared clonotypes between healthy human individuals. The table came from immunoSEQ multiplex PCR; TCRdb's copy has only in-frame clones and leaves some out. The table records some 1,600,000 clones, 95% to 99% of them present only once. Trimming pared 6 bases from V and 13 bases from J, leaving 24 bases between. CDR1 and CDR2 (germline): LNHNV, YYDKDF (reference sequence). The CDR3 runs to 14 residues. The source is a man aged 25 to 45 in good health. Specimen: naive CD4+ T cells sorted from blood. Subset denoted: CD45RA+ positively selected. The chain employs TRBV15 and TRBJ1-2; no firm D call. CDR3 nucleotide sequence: TGTGCCACCAGGGAGAGCAGCGGTAAAGTCATAGGCACCTTC. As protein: CATRESSGKVIGTF.